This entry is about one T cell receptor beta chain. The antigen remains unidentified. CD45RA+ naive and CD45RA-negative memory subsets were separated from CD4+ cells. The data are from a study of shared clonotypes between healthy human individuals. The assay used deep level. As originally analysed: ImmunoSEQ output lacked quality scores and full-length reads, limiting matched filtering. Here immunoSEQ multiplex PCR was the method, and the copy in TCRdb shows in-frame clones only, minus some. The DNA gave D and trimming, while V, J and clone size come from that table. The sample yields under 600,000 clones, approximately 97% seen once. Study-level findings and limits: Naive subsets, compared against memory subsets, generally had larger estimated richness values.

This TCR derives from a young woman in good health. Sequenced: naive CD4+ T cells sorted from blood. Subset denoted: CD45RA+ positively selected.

DNA for the CDR3: TGTGCCAGCAGCGAAGACAGGATAATATACAATGAGCAGTTCTTC. Amino acid sequence: CASSEDRIIYNEQFF. The chain employs TRBV7-8 and TRBJ2-1; a weak D match, TRBD1 (6 bases). V was clipped by 5 bases and J by 4 bases, with 15 bases between them. This CDR3 region has 15 residues. In germline, CDR1 is SGHVS, CDR2 FQNEAQ.